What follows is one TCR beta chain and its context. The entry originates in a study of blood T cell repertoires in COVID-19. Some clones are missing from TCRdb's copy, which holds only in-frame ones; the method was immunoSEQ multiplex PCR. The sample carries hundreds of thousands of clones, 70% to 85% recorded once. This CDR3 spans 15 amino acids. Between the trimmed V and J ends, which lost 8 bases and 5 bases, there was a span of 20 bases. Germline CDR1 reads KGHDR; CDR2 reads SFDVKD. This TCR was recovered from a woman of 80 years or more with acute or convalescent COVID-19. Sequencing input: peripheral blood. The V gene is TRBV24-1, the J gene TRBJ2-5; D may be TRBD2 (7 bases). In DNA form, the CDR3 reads TGTGCCACCACCGATGGGCGGGGGCCGGGGGAGACCCAGTACTTC. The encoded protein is CATTDGRGPGETQYF.